The clone carrying this TCR beta chain was seen many times. Its antigen is currently unknown. Clones were sequenced by immunoSEQ multiplex PCR, and TCRdb holds only the in-frame ones, with some missing. The sample contains 41,000 or so clones, none of them singletons. This sample was taken from a study of T cells after posttransplantation cyclophosphamide. Study results and limitations: Blood and skin or GI T cell repertoires showed limited TRB overlap.

The CDR3 runs to 17 residues. Trimming removed 9 bases at V and 0 bases at J, with 18 bases between. The germline V gene encodes CDR1 LNHDA and CDR2 SQIVND (reference sequence). This chain links TRBV19 with TRBJ2-6; D perhaps matches TRBD1 (7 bases). The sequenced material came from PBMCs. The origin of this receptor is a man younger than 40 in good health and a related stem cell transplant donor. CDR3 protein: CASSRGTVISGANVLTF. DNA for the CDR3: TGTGCCAGCTCCCGGGGGACAGTGATCTCTGGGGCCAACGTCCTGACTTTC.